The rows below give T cell receptor beta chains drawn from one sample of a study of CD8 T cells in ankylosing spondylitis. Each CDR3 protein gets one entry after TCRdb re-called the 5' RACE reads with MiXCR. The sample lists under 250,000 distinct CDR3 sequences; roughly 32% were seen once. Sequenced input: blood, either unsorted or a sorted T cell fraction (not recorded which). These receptors originate from a male donor with ankylosing spondylitis or in good health (not recorded which). Both conserved end residues are part of each CDR3. The D gene is left open where the match is weak. The size entry is marked missing in some rows and otherwise reads once, few, many or a size class.

d_gene: TRBD1; abundance: many; j_gene: TRBJ1-4; v_gene: TRBV20-1; len: 14; CDR3nt: TGCAGTGCCCCCTGGGACAGGGCGAGGGAAAAACTGTTTTTT; CDR3aa: CSAPWDRAREKLFF
d_gene: TRBD1; abundance: few; j_gene: TRBJ2-1; v_gene: TRBV5-6; len: 16; CDR3nt: TGTGCCAGCAGCTTGGCCCCGACAGGGGGATACAATGAGCAGTTCTTC; CDR3aa: CASSLAPTGGYNEQFF
d_gene: TRBD1; abundance: .; j_gene: TRBJ1-1; v_gene: TRBV9; len: 15; CDR3nt: TGTGCCAGCAGCGCCGACAGGGATGGGGACACTGAAGCTTTCTTT; CDR3aa: CASSADRDGDTEAFF
d_gene: .; abundance: .; j_gene: TRBJ1-2; v_gene: TRBV11-2; len: 15; CDR3nt: TGTGCCAGCAGCTACCTGGTAGGGCCTAACTATGGCTACACCTTC; CDR3aa: CASSYLVGPNYGYTF
d_gene: .; abundance: once; j_gene: TRBJ1-6; v_gene: TRBV27; len: 19; CDR3nt: TGTGCCAGCAGTTTCCAGAGACGGGAAACGAGCTCCTATAATTCACCCCTCCACTTT; CDR3aa: CASSFQRRETSSYNSPLHF
d_gene: TRBD1; abundance: .; j_gene: TRBJ1-3; v_gene: TRBV18; len: 15; CDR3nt: TGTGCCAGCTCATGGGACAGCGACGTCGGAAACACCATATATTTT; CDR3aa: CASSWDSDVGNTIYF
d_gene: TRBD1; abundance: .; j_gene: TRBJ1-2; v_gene: TRBV20-1; len: 14; CDR3nt: TGCAGTGGTGGACAGGGCCTTAATAACTATGGCTACACCTTC; CDR3aa: CSGGQGLNNYGYTF
d_gene: TRBD2; abundance: .; j_gene: TRBJ2-1; v_gene: TRBV12-3/TRBV12-4; len: 14; CDR3nt: TGTGCCAGCAGTATCCGGGAGGGTGACAATGAGCAGTTCTTC; CDR3aa: CASSIREGDNEQFF
d_gene: .; abundance: many; j_gene: TRBJ2-7; v_gene: TRBV12-3/TRBV12-4; len: 15; CDR3nt: TGTGCCAGCAGCCCGTCGTGGGTTACGGCCTACGAGCAGTACTTC; CDR3aa: CASSPSWVTAYEQYF
d_gene: .; abundance: .; j_gene: TRBJ2-3; v_gene: TRBV5-1; len: 14; CDR3nt: TGCGCCAGCCACGCGATAGGAAACACAGATACGCAGTATTTT; CDR3aa: CASHAIGNTDTQYF
d_gene: .; abundance: .; j_gene: TRBJ1-2; v_gene: TRBV20-1; len: 12; CDR3nt: TGCAGGGCAGGGGCCCCTAACTATGGCTACACCTTC; CDR3aa: CRAGAPNYGYTF
d_gene: .; abundance: .; j_gene: TRBJ1-2; v_gene: TRBV25-1; len: 14; CDR3nt: TGTGCCAGCAGTGAATCGCTGACAGGCGATGGCTACACCTTC; CDR3aa: CASSESLTGDGYTF
d_gene: TRBD1; abundance: .; j_gene: TRBJ1-1; v_gene: TRBV15; len: 12; CDR3nt: TGTGCCACCAGCAGAGATGAGGGGGCCAGCTTCTTT; CDR3aa: CATSRDEGASFF
d_gene: .; abundance: .; j_gene: TRBJ2-3; v_gene: TRBV7-8; len: 16; CDR3nt: TGTGCCAGCAGCGACATTAGGGTCAGCCGAAGAGATACGCAGTATTTT; CDR3aa: CASSDIRVSRRDTQYF
d_gene: TRBD1; abundance: few; j_gene: TRBJ2-1; v_gene: TRBV12-3/TRBV12-4; len: 14; CDR3nt: TGTGCCAGCACCCGTCGACAGGGGCGGAATGAGCAGTTCTTC; CDR3aa: CASTRRQGRNEQFF
d_gene: TRBD2; abundance: many; j_gene: TRBJ2-1; v_gene: TRBV12-3/TRBV12-4; len: 12; CDR3nt: TGTGCCAGCAGTTTGGCGGGGGATGAGCAGTTCTTC; CDR3aa: CASSLAGDEQFF
d_gene: .; abundance: .; j_gene: TRBJ2-1; v_gene: TRBV27; len: 20; CDR3nt: TGTGCCAGCAGTAGGCCCGCGCCCGACAGAGTCCCTCCACAGTACAATGAGCAGTTCTTC; CDR3aa: CASSRPAPDRVPPQYNEQFF
d_gene: .; abundance: .; j_gene: TRBJ2-3; v_gene: TRBV12-3/TRBV12-4; len: 16; CDR3nt: TGTGCCAGCAGCCCCGTTTTTGCTTCTGGCACAGATACGCAGTATTTT; CDR3aa: CASSPVFASGTDTQYF
d_gene: .; abundance: few; j_gene: TRBJ1-2; v_gene: TRBV12-3/TRBV12-4; len: 14; CDR3nt: TGTGCCAGCAGTTTATTTGGGCCCAACTATGGCTACACCTTC; CDR3aa: CASSLFGPNYGYTF
d_gene: TRBD1; abundance: few; j_gene: TRBJ2-5; v_gene: TRBV20-1; len: 13; CDR3nt: TGCAGTGCTTCAGGGGGCGCGGTCGAGACCCAGTACTTC; CDR3aa: CSASGGAVETQYF
d_gene: TRBD2; abundance: .; j_gene: TRBJ2-1; v_gene: TRBV29-1; len: 17; CDR3nt: TGCAGCGCTTGGGACAGGGTTCTGACTAGCGGGGGGAATGAGCAGTTCTTC; CDR3aa: CSAWDRVLTSGGNEQFF
d_gene: TRBD2; abundance: .; j_gene: TRBJ2-1; v_gene: TRBV2; len: 13; CDR3nt: TGTGCCGGGGGAGCGGGGCCGTACAATGAGCAGTTCTTC; CDR3aa: CAGGAGPYNEQFF
d_gene: .; abundance: many; j_gene: TRBJ2-1; v_gene: TRBV6-4; len: 13; CDR3nt: TGTGCCAGCAGTGAACAGGAGAACAATGAGCAGTTCTTC; CDR3aa: CASSEQENNEQFF
d_gene: TRBD1; abundance: .; j_gene: TRBJ2-1; v_gene: TRBV12-3/TRBV12-4; len: 16; CDR3nt: TGTGCCAGCAGTTGGGACAGGGGGAGGGGATCTTTTGAGCAGTTCTTC; CDR3aa: CASSWDRGRGSFEQFF
d_gene: .; abundance: .; j_gene: TRBJ1-1; v_gene: TRBV5-1; len: 15; CDR3nt: TGCGCCAGCAGCTTCGGGACACCAATGAACACTGAAGCTTTCTTT; CDR3aa: CASSFGTPMNTEAFF
d_gene: TRBD1; abundance: many; j_gene: TRBJ1-1; v_gene: TRBV6-2/TRBV6-3; len: 13; CDR3nt: TGTGCCAGCAGGCGACAGGGGAACACTGAAGCTTTCTTT; CDR3aa: CASRRQGNTEAFF
d_gene: .; abundance: many; j_gene: TRBJ2-5; v_gene: TRBV29-1; len: 14; CDR3nt: TGCAGCGTTGAGAGGACAGATCATCAAGAGACCCAGTACTTC; CDR3aa: CSVERTDHQETQYF
d_gene: .; abundance: few; j_gene: TRBJ2-7; v_gene: TRBV29-1; len: 14; CDR3nt: TGCAGCGTACAAGGCACCGACCTCTCCTACGAGCAGTACTTC; CDR3aa: CSVQGTDLSYEQYF
d_gene: .; abundance: .; j_gene: TRBJ2-3; v_gene: TRBV20-1; len: 12; CDR3nt: TGCAGTGCTAGAGATCTGGAGTATACGCAGTATTTT; CDR3aa: CSARDLEYTQYF
d_gene: TRBD2; abundance: .; j_gene: TRBJ2-3; v_gene: TRBV20-1; len: 18; CDR3nt: TGCAGTGCCCCAGGACTAGCGGGGCAGCGATCTAGCACAGATACGCAGTATTTT; CDR3aa: CSAPGLAGQRSSTDTQYF
d_gene: .; abundance: .; j_gene: TRBJ2-1; v_gene: TRBV9; len: 15; CDR3nt: TGTGCCAGCAGCGTAGGCGGGCTCCCGAGGAATGAGCAGTTCTTC; CDR3aa: CASSVGGLPRNEQFF
d_gene: .; abundance: .; j_gene: TRBJ2-7; v_gene: TRBV15; len: 13; CDR3nt: TGTGCCACCGGCAGAGGGCAGGGATACGAGCAGTACTTC; CDR3aa: CATGRGQGYEQYF
d_gene: .; abundance: few; j_gene: TRBJ2-2; v_gene: TRBV20-1; len: 16; CDR3nt: TGCAGTGCTAGAGATAACGAAGGGGGGGTCACCGGGGAGCTGTTTTTT; CDR3aa: CSARDNEGGVTGELFF
d_gene: .; abundance: .; j_gene: TRBJ2-2; v_gene: TRBV20-1; len: 12; CDR3nt: TGCAGTGCTAGAGAAGTTCGCGGGGAGCTGTTTTTT; CDR3aa: CSAREVRGELFF
d_gene: .; abundance: .; j_gene: TRBJ2-7; v_gene: TRBV10-1; len: 14; CDR3nt: TGCGCCAGCAGTGAGGCCCATTCCTTGGGCGAGCAGTACTTC; CDR3aa: CASSEAHSLGEQYF
d_gene: .; abundance: .; j_gene: TRBJ2-3; v_gene: TRBV11-2; len: 12; CDR3nt: TGTGCCAGCAGCTTAGTCACAGATACGCAGTATTTT; CDR3aa: CASSLVTDTQYF
d_gene: TRBD1; abundance: .; j_gene: TRBJ2-7; v_gene: TRBV30; len: 13; CDR3nt: TGTGCCTGGAGTAGGGACAGCCTGTCCGAGCAGTACTTC; CDR3aa: CAWSRDSLSEQYF